The entry below describes one T cell receptor (beta chain). Its antigen is currently unknown. V was trimmed by 2 bases and J by 0 bases, leaving 5 bases between them. Germline CDR1 and CDR2: GTSNPN and SVGIG (reference sequence). This CDR3 is built from 12 residues. The entry originates in a study of CD8+ T cells in alopecia areata. Study as a whole: Affected scalp percentage gauged treated patients' severity. Regarding the study as a whole: Scalp clonality, along with expanded CD8+ clones among the top 100, was significantly decreased by tofacitinib. The study found that many expanded lesional clones persisted in scalp and blood during tofacitinib. Clonality in lesional scalp, especially alopecia totalis/universalis, exceeded that of normal scalp.

In each case, RNA was isolated and then reverse transcribed into cDNA as the sequencing template. Clones were read by immunoSEQ multiplex PCR, and TCRdb kept only the in-frame ones, dropping some. The data contain 150,000 to 200,000 clones, roughly 50% of them singletons. As to treatment: oral pan-JAK inhibitor, 5-10 mg twice daily. This TCR was recovered from a human donor with alopecia areata. V usage is TRBV30 and J usage is TRBJ2-7; no definite D call. Sample: CD4+ T cells sorted from blood, taken between weeks 55 and 65, from a patient treated with tofacitinib. DNA of the CDR3: TGTGCCTGGAGTTGGAGCTCCTACGAGCAGTACTTC. It yields the protein CAWSWSSYEQYF.